This entry describes one T cell receptor (beta chain). The data stem from a study of blood T cell repertoires in COVID-19. For the study at large: Samples of COVID-19 (acute and convalescent) were obtained from the United States, Italy and Spain. The cDNA or gDNA used as material had been derived from T cells, B-cell-depleted T cells, or PBMCs.

This CDR3 contains 16 residues. CDR1 and CDR2 from the germline V gene are ENHRY and SYGVKD. The V and J ends lost 0 bases and 7 bases respectively, with 15 bases between them. TCRdb keeps only in-frame clones here, not all; method: immunoSEQ multiplex PCR. Counted here are over 350,000 clones, 85% to 90% occurring once; the ten biggest clones make up around 10%. This sequence originates from a woman aged 50 to 60 who had recovered from COVID-19. The rearrangement links TRBV10-3 to TRBJ1-4; D not certain. Sequenced: PBMCs or T cells enriched from blood (not recorded which). This CDR3 reads CAISESRGGGFEKLFF. CDR3 in DNA: TGTGCCATCAGTGAGTCGCGAGGAGGAGGTTTTGAAAAACTGTTTTTT.